This passage covers 16 T cell receptor beta chains from one sample sequenced in a study of T cells in Graves' hyperthyroidism and ophthalmopathy. RNA transcripts were the template for amplifying TCR beta CDR3 regions. During a first-round RT-PCR of the TCR CDR3, the HTBI primer set was used. TCRdb recomputed calls from the multiplex PCR reads with MiXCR, one row per CDR3 protein. The sample holds over 150,000 distinct CDR3 sequences, 17% seen once. Source material: blood. These receptors came from a woman aged 50 to 65 with Graves' hyperthyroidism.

The chain links TRBV5-1 to TRBJ2-3, with TRBD2 matching over 13 bases. Germline CDR1 and CDR2: SGHRS and YFSETQ. With 2 bases clipped from V and 1 base from J, the junction kept 19 bases outside the gene matches. The CDR3 is 22 residues long. CDR3 bases: TGCGCCAGCAGCTTTGAGGCATTGGGCGACACTAGCGGGAGGGGTCGCACAGATACGCAGTATTTT. It codes for CASSFEALGDTSGRGRTDTQYF.

This clonotype appeared many times. This chain links TRBV29-1 with TRBJ2-1, with D tentatively TRBD2 (6 bases). The germline gives CDR1 SQVTM, CDR2 ANQGSEA. V shed 5 bases and J shed 7 bases, with 15 bases lying between them. The CDR3 has 13 amino acids. CDR3 sequence (DNA): TGCAGCGTTCTCGGGGGACGGGCGAATGAGCAGTTCTTC. Protein product: CSVLGGRANEQFF.

The rearrangement links TRBV24-1 to TRBJ2-1; 14 nucleotides match TRBD2. The germline CDR1 and CDR2 sequences are KGHDR and SFDVKD. CDR3 length: 17 residues. Trimming at V came to 3 bases and at J to 4 bases, leaving 4 bases not matched to a gene. The CDR3 region is CATSDRGLAGAYNEQFF. The CDR3 DNA follows: TGTGCCACCAGTGATAGGGGACTAGCGGGAGCTTACAATGAGCAGTTCTTC.

This clonotype has at least ten counts. The rearrangement joins TRBV20-1 to TRBJ2-1, with 11 bases lining up with TRBD2. This CDR3 is 15 amino acids long. From germline, CDR1 is DFQATT and CDR2 SNEGSKA (reference sequence). The V gene end was trimmed by 1 base and the J gene end by 4 bases; junction bases not matched to a gene: 3. CDR3 protein: CSARGLAGRYNEQFF. The CDR3 DNA reads TGCAGTGCTAGAGGACTAGCGGGACGGTACAATGAGCAGTTCTTC.

This clonotype was found a few times. This sequence joins TRBV27 and TRBJ2-3; D uncertain. Trimming removed 9 bases at V and 7 bases at J, with 8 bases between. Germline V CDR1 and CDR2: MNHEY, SMNVEV (reference sequence). The CDR3 consists of 10 residues. DNA for the CDR3: TGTGCCAGTGGCCCGAATACGCAGTATTTT. Protein product: CASGPNTQYF.

The chain links TRBV9 to TRBJ2-5; D is unclear. From germline, CDR1 is SGDLS and CDR2 YYNGEE. The CDR3 is 13 amino acids. Trimming left V 0 bases short and J 5 bases short, with 8 bases between. The CDR3 DNA reads TGTGCCAGCAGCGTAGGACAATCGGAGACCCAGTACTTC. Residues: CASSVGQSETQYF.

This clonotype has ten or more counts. The V and J genes are TRBV11-3 and TRBJ2-1; possibly TRBD1 or TRBD2 for D (5 bases each). The germline V and J ends were trimmed by 3 bases and 0 bases, with 12 bases remaining between them. CDR1 and CDR2 (germline): SGHNT, YENEEA. This CDR3 has 16 amino acids. The CDR3 here is CASSFIMGVSYNEQFF. The CDR3, as DNA: TGTGCCAGCAGCTTTATAATGGGGGTCTCCTACAATGAGCAGTTCTTC. Full variable domain (outside the CDR3, taken from reference TRBV11-3 and TRBJ2-1): EAGVVQSPRYKIIEKKQPVAFWCNPISGHNTLYWYLQNLGQGPELLIRYENEEAVDDSQLPKDRFSAERLKGVDSTLKIQPAELGDSAVYLCASSFIMGVSYNEQFFGPGTRLTVL.

The V and J genes are TRBV20-1 and TRBJ2-5; TRBD2 matches 11 bases. This CDR3 has 15 amino acids. The germline CDR1 and CDR2 sequences are DFQATT and SNEGSKA (reference sequence). V dropped 3 bases and J dropped 2; count of bases not matched to a gene: 5. The CDR3 here is CSASIAGGTQETQYF. DNA for the CDR3: TGCAGTGCTAGTATAGCGGGAGGGACACAAGAGACCCAGTACTTC.

In its sample, this clonotype was seen many times. V and J are TRBV20-1 and TRBJ1-1; unclear D gene. Germline loops: CDR1 DFQATT, CDR2 SNEGSKA (reference sequence). The CDR3 has 14 amino acids. The ends were cut back, 5 bases at V and 1 base at J, with 14 bases in the middle. The CDR3, as DNA: TGCAGTGCTGGCCCGGCGGAGAAGAACACTGAAGCTTTCTTT. It codes for CSAGPAEKNTEAFF.

This clonotype was counted between two and nine times. The chain joins TRBV10-3 to TRBJ1-1; TRBD1 aligns across 7 bases. Unmatched junction bases numbered 14, after V lost 7 bases and J lost 6 bases. There are 15 residues in the CDR3. Germline CDR1 and CDR2: ENHRY and SYGVKD. The CDR3 region has the DNA TGTGCCATCATAGAGTCGTCAGGGGGAATGGCTGAAGCTTTCTTT. It codes for CAIIESSGGMAEAFF.

This clonotype was counted only a few times. This chain uses TRBV9 with TRBJ1-4; D gene uncertain. Germline V gene sequence: CDR1 SGDLS, CDR2 YYNGEE. This CDR3 comprises 14 residues. The V gene lost 2 bases and the J gene lost 0 bases, with 5 bases spanning the gap. CDR3 coding DNA: TGTGCCAGCAGCGTCGGTCCAACTAATGAAAAACTGTTTTTT. As protein: CASSVGPTNEKLFF.

This clonotype was recorded at least ten times. V and J are TRBV20-1 and TRBJ2-5; 13 bases agree with TRBD2. The germline V gene has CDR1 DFQATT and CDR2 SNEGSKA (reference sequence). The CDR3 is 19 amino acids. Losses at the gene ends were 1 base for V and 5 bases for J; bases not matched to a gene: 16. The CDR3 DNA reads as TGCAGTGCTAGAGTCACACTGGGTCAACTAGCGGGGGGGGTCGAGACCCAGTACTTC. Translated, it gives CSARVTLGQLAGGVETQYF.

This clonotype came up many times. The chain has TRBV11-2 and TRBJ2-1; D unresolved. The CDR3 length is 14 residues. The ends were cut back, 1 base at V and 6 bases at J, with 10 bases in the middle. CDR1 is SGHAT and CDR2 is FQNNGV in the germline V gene. CDR3 protein: CASSLGFESNEQFF. The CDR3 region has the DNA TGTGCCAGCAGCTTAGGATTCGAGTCCAATGAGCAGTTCTTC.

The table lists this clonotype with a few counts. This may arise from a read error, as a much more abundant clone is one base away. The V gene is TRBV20-1, the J gene TRBJ2-7; maybe TRBD2 (6 bases). From germline, CDR1 is DFQATT and CDR2 SNEGSKA (reference sequence). CDR3 length: 16 amino acids. Trimming left V 3 bases short and J 4 bases short, with 22 bases between. Written as DNA, the CDR3 is TGCAGTGCTAGCCCCCCGGGCGTCGGGAGAGGGTACGAGCAGTACTTC. Translation gives CSASPPGVGRGYEQYF.

This clonotype occurred many times. The chain links TRBV5-1 to TRBJ1-1; D is unclear. CDR3 length: 14 residues. Germline V gene sequence: CDR1 SGHRS, CDR2 YFSETQ. Trimming removed 4 bases from V and 7 bases from J, with 17 bases in between. CDR3 in DNA: TGCGCCAGCAGCACCCCGGGAAGGGTAGGTGAAGCTTTCTTT. Residues: CASSTPGRVGEAFF.

There are many counts of this clonotype. Compared with germline, one end of the junction differs, possibly owing to a read error. The V gene is TRBV11-2, the J gene TRBJ2-1, with D possibly matching TRBD2 (7 bases). CDR3 length: 14 residues. Germline CDR1 and CDR2: SGHAT and FQNNGV. The CDR3 reads CARSLIGGGDEQFF. CDR3 in DNA: TGTGCCCGCAGCCTAATTGGAGGGGGGGATGAGCAGTTCTTC.